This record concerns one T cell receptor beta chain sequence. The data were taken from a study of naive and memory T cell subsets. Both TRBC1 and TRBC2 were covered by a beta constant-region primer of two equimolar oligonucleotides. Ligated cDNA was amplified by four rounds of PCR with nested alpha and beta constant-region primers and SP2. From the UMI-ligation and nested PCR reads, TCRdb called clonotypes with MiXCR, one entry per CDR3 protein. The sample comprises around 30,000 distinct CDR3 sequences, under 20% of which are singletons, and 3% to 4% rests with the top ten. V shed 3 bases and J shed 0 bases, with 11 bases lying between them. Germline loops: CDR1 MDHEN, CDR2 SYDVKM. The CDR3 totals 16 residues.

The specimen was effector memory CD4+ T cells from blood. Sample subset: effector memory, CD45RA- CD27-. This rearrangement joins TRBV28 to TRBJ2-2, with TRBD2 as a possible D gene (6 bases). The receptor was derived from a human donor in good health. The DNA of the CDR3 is TGTGCCAGCAGTTTGGGCGGGGTCGCGAACACCGGGGAGCTGTTTTTT. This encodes CASSLGGVANTGELFF. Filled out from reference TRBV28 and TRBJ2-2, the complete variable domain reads DVKVTQSSRYLVKRTGEKVFLECVQDMDHENMFWYRQDPGLGLRLIYFSYDVKMKEKGDIPEGYSVSREKKERFSLILESASTNQTSMYLCASSLGGVANTGELFFGEGSRLTVL.